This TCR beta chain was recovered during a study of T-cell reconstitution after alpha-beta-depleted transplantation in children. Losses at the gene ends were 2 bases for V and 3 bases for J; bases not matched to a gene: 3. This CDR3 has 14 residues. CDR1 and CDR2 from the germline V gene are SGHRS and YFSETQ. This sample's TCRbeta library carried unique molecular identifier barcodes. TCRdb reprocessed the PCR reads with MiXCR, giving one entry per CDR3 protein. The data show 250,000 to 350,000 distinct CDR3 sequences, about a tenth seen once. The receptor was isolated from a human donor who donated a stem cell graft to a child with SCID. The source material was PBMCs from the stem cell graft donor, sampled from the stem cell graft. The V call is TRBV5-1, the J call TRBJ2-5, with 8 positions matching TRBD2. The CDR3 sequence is CASSFELAEETQYF. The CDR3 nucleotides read TGCGCCAGCAGCTTTGAACTAGCGGAAGAGACCCAGTACTTC. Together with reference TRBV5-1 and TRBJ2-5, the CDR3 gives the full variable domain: KAGVTQTPRYLIKTRGQQVTLSCSPISGHRSVSWYQQTPGQGLQFLFEYFSETQRNKGNFPGRFSGRQFSNSRSEMNVSTLELGDSALYLCASSFELAEETQYFGPGTRLLVL.